The entry below describes one T cell receptor beta chain. The table came from immunoSEQ multiplex PCR; TCRdb's copy has only in-frame clones and leaves some out. The repertoire holds nearly 50,000 clones, with about 83% as singletons. The data derive from a study of radiation and T cells in renal cell carcinoma. Time point reported: baseline pretreatment blood. Treatment of the sample: 15 Gy SBRT to primary tumor, nephrectomy 4 weeks later. CDR1 is SGHVS and CDR2 is FNYEAQ in the germline V gene. This CDR3 comprises 14 residues. Trimming took 5 bases from V and 0 from J, leaving 10 bases between them. The receptor was isolated from a woman in her 70s with renal cell carcinoma. The source material was blood, sampled from a patient whose treatment included radiotherapy and nephrectomy. The rearrangement uses TRBV7-6 and TRBJ1-1; D call uncertain. CDR3 in DNA: TGTGCCAGCAGCCCTCGGACGGTGAACACTGAAGCTTTCTTT. This sequence encodes CASSPRTVNTEAFF. The full variable domain, with the rest looked up from reference TRBV7-6 and TRBJ1-1, is GAGVSQSPRYKVTKRGQDVALRCDPISGHVSLYWYRQALGQGPEFLTYFNYEAQQDKSGLPNDRFSAERPEGSISTLTIQRTEQRDSAMYRCASSPRTVNTEAFFGQGTRLTVV.